The entry below gives a single TCR beta chain sequence along with its context. Its antigen is as yet unknown. The data stem from a study of T-cell reconstitution after alpha-beta-depleted transplantation in children. Overall study results and limits: The study reportedly traced alpha-beta T cells about two months after transplant to several hundred expanded graft clones. Diversity and T-cell counts at one year after transplant derived mostly from new T cells. In some patients, recipient T cells and intrathymic progenitors surviving conditioning explained high day-60 diversity.

V lost 0 bases, J lost 2 bases, and 9 bases lay in between. Germline assignment: CDR1 SGDLS and CDR2 YYNGEE. The length of the CDR3 is 15 residues. Library preparation (for TCRbeta) was performed with unique molecular identifiers. TCRdb fed the PCR reads into MiXCR, producing one record per CDR3 protein. The repertoire includes 450,000 to 550,000 distinct CDR3 sequences, about 10% of them detected once, and 11% to 15% sits in the top ten. V is TRBV9 and J is TRBJ1-5; possibly TRBD1 for D (5 bases). The clonotype was recovered from a female patient aged 2-10 years who had a stem cell transplant for aplastic anemia, so the T cells may come from the graft donor. The specimen was PBMCs, mostly from graft donor cells, collected 180 days after TCRalphabeta/CD19-depleted stem cell transplant. The CDR3 DNA reads TGTGCCAGCAGCGTAGGTTGGGGCCGCAATCAGCCCCAGCATTTT. Translation: CASSVGWGRNQPQHF. Together with reference TRBV9 and TRBJ1-5, the CDR3 gives the full variable domain: DSGVTQTPKHLITATGQRVTLRCSPRSGDLSVYWYQQSLDQGLQFLIQYYNGEERAKGNILERFSAQQFPDLHSELNLSSLELGDSALYFCASSVGWGRNQPQHFGDGTRLSIL.